This T cell receptor beta chain was sequenced during a study of radiation and T cells in renal cell carcinoma. The overall study: Nephrectomy followed 15 Gy stereotactic body radiation by 4 weeks.

Study-wide findings and caveats: Top tumor clonotypes rose in blood 2 weeks post-radiation, then contracted.

Time point described: baseline pretreatment blood. Treatment of the sample: 15 Gy SBRT to primary tumor, nephrectomy 4 weeks later. Radiation-treated patients gave blood at baseline, week 2 and week 4. The tumor was a clear cell renal cell carcinoma. As regards this clone: Its target is unknown.

Here immunoSEQ multiplex PCR was the method, and the copy in TCRdb shows in-frame clones only, minus some. Of some 150,000 clones listed, 75% to 90% are singletons. Trimming removed 10 bases from V and 2 bases from J, with 16 bases in between. The CDR3 is 14 amino acids. CDR1 is PRHDT, CDR2 FYEKMQ, per germline (reference sequence). The TCR was taken from a woman aged 45-60 years with renal cell carcinoma. This chain uses TRBV13 with TRBJ2-3; a possible D gene is TRBD2 (5 bases). The sequencing here drew on blood, taken from a patient whose treatment included radiotherapy and nephrectomy. The CDR3 protein is CATKPGWDTDTQYF. The DNA of the CDR3 is TGTGCCACCAAACCGGGATGGGACACAGATACGCAGTATTTT.